This is a list of T cell receptor beta chains from one sample in a study of T cell changes during pregnancy in multiple sclerosis. Assay: immunoSEQ multiplex PCR; the TCRdb copy retains only in-frame clones and omits some. The sample contains tens of thousands of clones, 80% to 95% of which appear only once. The source material was peripheral blood, sampled in the first trimester of pregnancy. These receptors originate from a female donor with multiple sclerosis, enrolled in a pregnancy study. CDR3s include the opening cysteine and the closing phenylalanine or tryptophan. Fields, in order: D gene, clone size, V gene, J gene, CDR3 protein, CDR3 DNA. A D gene is named only where the DNA matches it firmly. Only part of the rows carry a size: once, few, many, or a class if the clone is expanded.

d_call: .
clone_size: .
v_call: TRBV18
j_call: TRBJ1-3
cdr3_aa: CASSPLSGDSGNTIYF
cdr3_nt: TGTGCCAGCTCACCACTCTCGGGGGACTCTGGAAACACCATATATTTT

d_call: TRBD1
clone_size: .
v_call: TRBV4-3
j_call: TRBJ1-1
cdr3_aa: CASSQSVGTGFNTEAFF
cdr3_nt: TGCGCCAGCAGCCAAAGTGTTGGGACAGGTTTTAACACTGAAGCTTTCTTT

d_call: .
clone_size: .
v_call: TRBV19
j_call: TRBJ2-1
cdr3_aa: CASRATGNEQFF
cdr3_nt: TGTGCCAGTAGGGCAACAGGGAATGAGCAGTTCTTC

d_call: .
clone_size: .
v_call: TRBV11-2
j_call: TRBJ1-1
cdr3_aa: CASSLGLRNTEAFF
cdr3_nt: TGTGCCAGCAGCCTTGGACTGAGGAACACTGAAGCTTTCTTT

d_call: TRBD2
clone_size: .
v_call: TRBV19
j_call: TRBJ2-1
cdr3_aa: CASSIGLAPGLQFF
cdr3_nt: TGTGCCAGTAGTATAGGACTAGCGCCCGGCCTTCAGTTCTTC

d_call: .
clone_size: once
v_call: TRBV5-4
j_call: TRBJ1-2
cdr3_aa: CASTPMGGVYGYTF
cdr3_nt: TGTGCCAGCACCCCTATGGGGGGGGTCTATGGCTACACCTTC

d_call: TRBD2
clone_size: .
v_call: TRBV7-9
j_call: TRBJ2-5
cdr3_aa: CASSETGGREETQYF
cdr3_nt: TGTGCCAGCAGCGAAACGGGGGGGCGGGAAGAGACCCAGTACTTC

d_call: .
clone_size: .
v_call: TRBV20-1
j_call: TRBJ1-4
cdr3_aa: CSARDSRKLFF
cdr3_nt: TGCAGTGCTAGAGATAGCAGAAAACTGTTTTTT

d_call: .
clone_size: .
v_call: TRBV30
j_call: TRBJ1-2
cdr3_aa: CAWGDRTYGYTF
cdr3_nt: TGTGCCTGGGGAGACAGAACCTATGGCTACACCTTC

d_call: .
clone_size: .
v_call: TRBV12-5
j_call: TRBJ2-7
cdr3_aa: CASAAYYEQYF
cdr3_nt: TGTGCTAGTGCCGCGTACTACGAGCAGTACTTC

d_call: .
clone_size: .
v_call: TRBV11-1
j_call: TRBJ2-7
cdr3_aa: CASSSSSYEQYF
cdr3_nt: TGTGCCAGCAGCTCTAGCTCCTACGAGCAGTACTTC

d_call: .
clone_size: .
v_call: TRBV5-1
j_call: TRBJ2-7
cdr3_aa: CASSLAASFSYEQYF
cdr3_nt: TGCGCCAGCAGCTTGGCCGCGAGTTTCTCCTACGAGCAGTACTTC

d_call: .
clone_size: .
v_call: TRBV6-1
j_call: TRBJ1-2
cdr3_aa: CASSEQPGYYGYTF
cdr3_nt: TGTGCCAGCAGTGAACAACCAGGGTACTATGGCTACACCTTC

d_call: TRBD1
clone_size: .
v_call: TRBV7-9
j_call: TRBJ1-3
cdr3_aa: CASSSPDRDSPGNTIYF
cdr3_nt: TGTGCCAGCAGCAGCCCGGACAGGGATTCTCCAGGAAACACCATATATTTT

d_call: .
clone_size: .
v_call: TRBV5-1
j_call: TRBJ1-1
cdr3_aa: CASSLRNTEAFF
cdr3_nt: TGCGCCAGCAGCTTGCGGAACACTGAAGCTTTCTTT

d_call: .
clone_size: once
v_call: TRBV28
j_call: TRBJ2-5
cdr3_aa: CASSFRTHQETQYF
cdr3_nt: TGTGCCAGCAGTTTTAGGACACACCAAGAGACCCAGTACTTC

d_call: .
clone_size: few
v_call: TRBV11-1
j_call: TRBJ1-1
cdr3_aa: CASADQVITDRAFF
cdr3_nt: TGTGCCAGCGCGGACCAAGTAATTACCGACAGGGCTTTCTTT